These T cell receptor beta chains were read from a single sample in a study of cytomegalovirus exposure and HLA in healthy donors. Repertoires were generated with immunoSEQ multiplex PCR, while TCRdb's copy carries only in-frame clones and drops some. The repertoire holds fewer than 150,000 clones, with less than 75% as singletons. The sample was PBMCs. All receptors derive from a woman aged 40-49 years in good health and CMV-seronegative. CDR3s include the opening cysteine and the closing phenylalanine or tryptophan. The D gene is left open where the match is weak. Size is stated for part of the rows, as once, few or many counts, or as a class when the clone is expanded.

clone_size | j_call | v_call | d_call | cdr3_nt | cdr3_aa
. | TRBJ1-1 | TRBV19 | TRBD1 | TGTGCCAGTAGAGAACAGGGGACCACTGAAGCTTTCTTT | CASREQGTTEAFF
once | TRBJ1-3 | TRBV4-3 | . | TGCGCCAGCAGCCAAGAAAACGGCGGGGCCTCTGGAAACACCATATATTTT | CASSQENGGASGNTIYF
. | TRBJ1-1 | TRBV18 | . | TGTGCCAGCTCACCGGCGGGATTGAACACTGAAGCTTTCTTT | CASSPAGLNTEAFF
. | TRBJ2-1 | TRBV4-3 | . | TGCGCCAGCAGCCAAGTCCTTGCGATTGAGCAGTTCTTC | CASSQVLAIEQFF
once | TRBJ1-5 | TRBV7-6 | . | TGTGCCAGCAGCTTTGGAGATAGCAATCAGCCCCAGCATTTT | CASSFGDSNQPQHF
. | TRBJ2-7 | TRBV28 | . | TGTGCCAGCAGTTTTGGGGGGGCTCAGTACGAGCAGTACTTC | CASSFGGAQYEQYF
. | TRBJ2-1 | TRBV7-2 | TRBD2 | TGTGCCAGCAGCTTAATGGCGGGGGGGCGGAGCCACAATGAGCAGTTCTTC | CASSLMAGGRSHNEQFF
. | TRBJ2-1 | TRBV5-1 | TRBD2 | TGCGCCAGCAGCTGGGCGGCTAGCGGGAGTATATCGAATGAGCAGTTCTTC | CASSWAASGSISNEQFF
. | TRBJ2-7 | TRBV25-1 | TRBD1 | TGTGCCAGCAGGGAAGACAGGGGCTCCTACGAGCAGTACTTC | CASREDRGSYEQYF
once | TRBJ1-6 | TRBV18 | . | TGTGCCAGCTCACCAGGACAGAGCGATAATTCACCCCTCCACTTT | CASSPGQSDNSPLHF
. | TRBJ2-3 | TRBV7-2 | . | TGTGCCAGCAGCTTAGTCGAGGGGGGGCGCACAGATACGCAGTATTTT | CASSLVEGGRTDTQYF
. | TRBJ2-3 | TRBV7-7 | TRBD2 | TGTGCCAGCAGCCCGGGACTAGCGCGGACAGATACGCAGTATTTT | CASSPGLARTDTQYF
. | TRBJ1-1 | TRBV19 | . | TGTGCCAGTAGTGGTCAGGGGCCCACTGAAGCTTTCTTT | CASSGQGPTEAFF
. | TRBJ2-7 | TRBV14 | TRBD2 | TGTGCCAGCAGCCGCCCGGCGGGGGGCGTAAGCGAGCAGTACTTC | CASSRPAGGVSEQYF
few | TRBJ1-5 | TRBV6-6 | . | TGTGCCAGCGTCTCGGCCCCCCAAGGGGATCAGCCCCAGCATTTT | CASVSAPQGDQPQHF
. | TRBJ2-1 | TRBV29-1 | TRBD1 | TGCAGCGTTTGGGACAGGGGTCTTGGTGAGCAGTTCTTC | CSVWDRGLGEQFF
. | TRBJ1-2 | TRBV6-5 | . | TGTGCCAGCAGTGAAACTGGGGGGGTTCAGGGCTACACCTTC | CASSETGGVQGYTF
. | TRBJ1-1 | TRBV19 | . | TGTGCCAGTAGTGGGGCCACTAACACTGAAGCTTTCTTT | CASSGATNTEAFF